This T cell receptor beta chain emerged from a study of Ad26.COV2.S vaccination and SARS-CoV-2 variants. Study overall: Ad26.COV2.S shots went into the muscle once or twice, 56 days apart.

Treatment specified: 15 to 20 received Ad26.COV2.S at low or high dose, single or two shots; several received placebo; per-sample allocation not given. Samples analyzed were those drawn on day 63 after the first vaccine or placebo injection. An Ad26 vector that expressed Wuhan-strain SARS-CoV-2 spike constituted the vaccine. V lost 4 bases and J 0 bases, leaving 16 bases between the germline ends. Germline loops: CDR1 SGHTA, CDR2 FQGNSA. CDR3 size: 17 residues. The method was immunoSEQ multiplex PCR; TCRdb's version includes in-frame clones alone and lacks a portion of them. The table has around 300,000 clones, less than 90% seen once.

The sequenced sample was peripheral blood, obtained in a trial of Ad26.COV2.S vaccine versus placebo. This rearrangement joins TRBV7-2 to TRBJ2-1; D is uncertain. This TCR derives from a person aged 18-60 years who received the Ad26.COV2.S COVID-19 vaccine or a placebo. In DNA, the CDR3 is TGTGCCAGCAGCTACCAGACCGCCCTGAGCTCCTACAATGAGCAGTTCTTC. Translation: CASSYQTALSSYNEQFF.